This T cell receptor (beta chain) was sequenced in a study of cytomegalovirus exposure and HLA in healthy donors. The PCR had 60 Vbeta and 13 Jbeta primers. Measured with immunoSEQ multiplex PCR; TCRdb has only the in-frame clones, and not every one. The table shows about 200,000 clones, with approximately 80% occurring only once. V shed 3 bases and J 2 bases; nucleotides not matched to a gene: 8. There are 18 residues in the CDR3. The germline CDR1 and CDR2 sequences are MGHRA and YSYEKL. Worth noting for this clone: Antigen: not known.

Points from the study as a whole: As a later analysis showed, several of the most significant clusters appeared to be linked to common viral pathogens. Many donors carried some public TCRs, although rarity characterized most TCR sequences.

This chain links TRBV4-1 with TRBJ2-2, with 11 nucleotides matching TRBD2. The source material was PBMCs. The sequence derives from a woman aged 18-29 years in good health and CMV-seronegative. CDR3 coding DNA: TGCGCCAGCAGCCACCGGACTAGCGGGCGGTCCAACACCGGGGAGCTGTTTTTT. It specifies CASSHRTSGRSNTGELFF.